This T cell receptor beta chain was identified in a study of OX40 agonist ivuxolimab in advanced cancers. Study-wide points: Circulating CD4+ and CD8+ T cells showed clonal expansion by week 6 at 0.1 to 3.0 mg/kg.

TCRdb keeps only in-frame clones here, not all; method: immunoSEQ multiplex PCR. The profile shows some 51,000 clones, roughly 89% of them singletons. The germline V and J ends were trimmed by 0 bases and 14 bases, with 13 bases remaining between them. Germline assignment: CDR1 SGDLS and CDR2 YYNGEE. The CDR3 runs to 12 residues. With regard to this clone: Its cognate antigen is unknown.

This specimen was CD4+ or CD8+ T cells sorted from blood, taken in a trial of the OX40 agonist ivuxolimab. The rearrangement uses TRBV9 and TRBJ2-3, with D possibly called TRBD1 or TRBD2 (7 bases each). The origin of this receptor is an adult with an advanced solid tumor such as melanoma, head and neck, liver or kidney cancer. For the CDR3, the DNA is TGTGCCAGCAGCGTAGAGCAGGGGGGGCGGTATTTT. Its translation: CASSVEQGGRYF.